This T cell receptor (beta chain) is from a study of shared clonotypes between healthy human individuals. Study summary: For every donor, three CD4 naive, three CD4 memory, two CD8 naive and one CD8 memory plates were used. Study results and caveats: Researchers sampled blood only, noting tissue repertoires likely differ.

Deep level was the assay's run setting. Sequencing used immunoSEQ multiplex PCR; TCRdb keeps in-frame clones, though not all of them. The profile covers about 2 million clones, with approximately 94% appearing a single time and roughly 1.2% taken by the ten largest. Points on this clone: Its antigen is currently unknown.

Naive CD8 isolation took CD45RO-negative cells positively selected for CCR7 and excluded terminally differentiated effector memory CD45RA+ cells. Recent acute infections and vaccinations were absent in the healthy HIV-negative adult donors. Sequencing was performed on naive CD8+ T cells sorted from blood. This receptor was taken from a man in his late teens or twenties in good health.

CDR3 in DNA: TGCGCCAGCAGCTTGGCCCAAGGACTAGCACTCGAGCAGTACTTC. It codes for CASSLAQGLALEQYF. The chain uses TRBV5-1 and TRBJ2-7, with TRBD2 matching 8 bases. CDR1 is SGHRS, CDR2 YFSETQ, per germline. The CDR3 runs 15 residues. After removal of 0 bases from V and 6 bases from J, the junction contained 8 bases not matched to a gene.